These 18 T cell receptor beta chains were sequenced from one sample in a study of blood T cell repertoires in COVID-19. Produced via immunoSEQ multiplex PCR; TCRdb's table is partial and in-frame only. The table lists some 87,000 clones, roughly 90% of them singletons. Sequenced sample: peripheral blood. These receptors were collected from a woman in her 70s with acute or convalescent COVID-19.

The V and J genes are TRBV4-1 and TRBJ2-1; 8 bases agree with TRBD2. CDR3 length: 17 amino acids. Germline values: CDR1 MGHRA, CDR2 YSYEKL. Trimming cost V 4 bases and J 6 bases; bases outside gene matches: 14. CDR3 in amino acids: CASSLSSAGGGRNEQFF. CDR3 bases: TGCGCCAGCAGCCTCTCGAGCGCGGGGGGCGGACGCAATGAGCAGTTCTTC.

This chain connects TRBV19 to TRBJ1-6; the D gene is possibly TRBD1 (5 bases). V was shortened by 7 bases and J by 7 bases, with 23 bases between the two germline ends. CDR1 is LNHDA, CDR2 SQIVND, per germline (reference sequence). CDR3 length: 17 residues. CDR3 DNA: TGTGCCAGTAACCAAAAATCTGGGGGAGGCTCAAATTCACCCCTCCACTTT. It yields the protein CASNQKSGGGSNSPLHF.

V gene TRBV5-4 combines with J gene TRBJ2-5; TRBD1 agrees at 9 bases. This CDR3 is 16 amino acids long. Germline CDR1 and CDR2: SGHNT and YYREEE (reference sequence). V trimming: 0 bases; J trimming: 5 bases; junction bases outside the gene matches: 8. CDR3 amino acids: CASSLGTGTGLETQYF. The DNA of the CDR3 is TGTGCCAGCAGCTTGGGAACCGGGACAGGGTTGGAGACCCAGTACTTC.

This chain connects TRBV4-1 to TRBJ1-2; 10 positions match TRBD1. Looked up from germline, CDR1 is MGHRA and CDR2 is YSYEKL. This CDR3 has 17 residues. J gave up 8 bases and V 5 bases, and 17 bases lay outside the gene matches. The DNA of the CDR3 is TGCGCCAGCAGCTATCCCGGGACAGGGGATTATCCTCGGGGCTACACCTTC. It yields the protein CASSYPGTGDYPRGYTF.

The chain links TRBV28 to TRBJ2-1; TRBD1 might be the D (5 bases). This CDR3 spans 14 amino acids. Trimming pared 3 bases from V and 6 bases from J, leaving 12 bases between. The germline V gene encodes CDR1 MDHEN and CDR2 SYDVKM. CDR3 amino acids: CASSFLIQGNEQFF. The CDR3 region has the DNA TGTGCCAGCAGTTTTCTGATTCAGGGCAATGAGCAGTTCTTC.

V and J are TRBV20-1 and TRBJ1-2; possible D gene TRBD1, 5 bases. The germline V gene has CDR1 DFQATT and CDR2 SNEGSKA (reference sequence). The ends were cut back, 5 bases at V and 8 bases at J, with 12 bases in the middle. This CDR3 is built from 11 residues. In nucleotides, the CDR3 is TGCAGTGCTCGCAGGGAAGAAGGCTACACCTTC. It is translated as CSARREEGYTF.

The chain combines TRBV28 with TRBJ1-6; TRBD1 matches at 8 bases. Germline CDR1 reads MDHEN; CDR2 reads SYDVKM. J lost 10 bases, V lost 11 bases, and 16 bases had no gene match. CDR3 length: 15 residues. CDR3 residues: CAGTVGQGRFSPLHF. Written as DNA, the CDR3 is TGTGCCGGGACGGTAGGACAGGGAAGGTTCTCACCCCTCCACTTT.

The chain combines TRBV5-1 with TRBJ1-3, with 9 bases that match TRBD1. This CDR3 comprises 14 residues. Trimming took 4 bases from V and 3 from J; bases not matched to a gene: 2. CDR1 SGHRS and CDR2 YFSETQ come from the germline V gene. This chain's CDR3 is CASSRTGDGNTIYF. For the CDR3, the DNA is TGCGCCAGCAGCCGGACAGGGGATGGAAACACCATATATTTT.

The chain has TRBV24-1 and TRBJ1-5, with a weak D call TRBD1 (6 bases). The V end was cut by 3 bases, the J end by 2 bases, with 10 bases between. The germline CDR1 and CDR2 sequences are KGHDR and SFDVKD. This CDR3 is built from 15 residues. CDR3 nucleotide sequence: TGTGCCACCAGTGATGACAGACAGGGCAATCAGCCCCAGCATTTT. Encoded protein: CATSDDRQGNQPQHF.

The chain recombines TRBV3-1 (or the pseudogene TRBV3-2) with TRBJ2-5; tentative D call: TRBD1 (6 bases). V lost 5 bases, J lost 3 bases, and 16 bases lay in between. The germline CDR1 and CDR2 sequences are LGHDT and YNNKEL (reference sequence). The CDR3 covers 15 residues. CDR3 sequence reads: CASSNRDTREETQYF. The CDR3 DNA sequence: TGTGCCAGCAGCAACCGGGACACCCGAGAAGAGACCCAGTACTTC.

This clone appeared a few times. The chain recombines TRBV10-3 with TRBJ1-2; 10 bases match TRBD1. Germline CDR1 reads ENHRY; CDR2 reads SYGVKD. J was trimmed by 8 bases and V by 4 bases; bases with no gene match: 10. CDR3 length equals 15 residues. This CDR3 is CAISAQGQGSSGYTF. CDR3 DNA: TGTGCCATCAGTGCCCAGGGACAGGGGTCCTCCGGCTACACCTTC.

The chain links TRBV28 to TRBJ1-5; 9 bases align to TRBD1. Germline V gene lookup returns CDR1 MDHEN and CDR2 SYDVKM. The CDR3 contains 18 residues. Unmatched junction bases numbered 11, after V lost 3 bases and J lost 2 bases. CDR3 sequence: CASSFRNQRQGGNQPQHF. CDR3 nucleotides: TGTGCCAGCAGTTTTAGAAACCAACGACAGGGGGGCAATCAGCCCCAGCATTTT.

Here the CDR3 DNA reads TGTGCCAGCAGTGAGACGTTCCAGGGCTCCTATAATTCACCCCTCCACTTT. As protein: CASSETFQGSYNSPLHF. The chain uses TRBV6-1 and TRBJ1-6; possible D gene TRBD1, 5 bases. Per germline, CDR1 MNHNS and CDR2 SASEGT. Deletions cut 3 bases from V and 0 bases from J, with 12 bases between. The CDR3 is 17 residues long.

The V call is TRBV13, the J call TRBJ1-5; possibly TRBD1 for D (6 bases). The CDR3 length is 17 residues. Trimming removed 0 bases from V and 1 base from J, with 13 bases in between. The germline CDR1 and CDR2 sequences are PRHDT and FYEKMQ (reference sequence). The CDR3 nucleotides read TGTGCCAGCAGCTTAGGTGGGACACGGAGAAGCAATCAGCCCCAGCATTTT. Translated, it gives CASSLGGTRRSNQPQHF.

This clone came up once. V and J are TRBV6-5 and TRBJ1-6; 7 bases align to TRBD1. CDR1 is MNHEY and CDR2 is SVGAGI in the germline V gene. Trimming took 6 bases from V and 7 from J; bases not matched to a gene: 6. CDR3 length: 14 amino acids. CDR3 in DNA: TGTGCCAGCAGGGGGGACAGCTTAAATTCACCCCTCCACTTT. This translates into CASRGDSLNSPLHF.

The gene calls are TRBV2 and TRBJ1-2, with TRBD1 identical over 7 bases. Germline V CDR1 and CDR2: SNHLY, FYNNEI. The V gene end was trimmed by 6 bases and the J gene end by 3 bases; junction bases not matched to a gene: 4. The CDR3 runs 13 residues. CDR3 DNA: TGTGCCAGCAGCAGCACAGGGGACTATGGCTACACCTTC. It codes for CASSSTGDYGYTF.

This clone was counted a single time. CDR3: CASSADSYNSPLHF. The CDR3 nucleotides read TGTGCCAGCAGCGCCGACAGTTATAATTCACCCCTCCACTTT. The chain combines TRBV3-1 (or the pseudogene TRBV3-2) with TRBJ1-6, with D possibly TRBD1 on 5 matching bases. Trimming shortened V by 5 bases and J by 4 bases, and 9 bases separated the two germline ends. This CDR3 is 14 amino acids long. Germline V gene sequence: CDR1 LGHDT, CDR2 YNNKEL (reference sequence).

The CDR3 loop reads CASSFGLYNEQFF. In nucleotides, the CDR3 is TGTGCCAGCAGCTTCGGACTTTACAATGAGCAGTTCTTC. The gene calls are TRBV7-6 and TRBJ2-1, with a tentative D call TRBD2 (5 bases). The CDR3 consists of 13 residues. The germline V gene has CDR1 SGHVS and CDR2 FNYEAQ. V lost 3 bases to trimming and J lost 4 bases, with 7 bases between them.